The 18 T cell receptor beta chains presented below share a single source sample, sequenced in a study of blood T cell repertoires in COVID-19. Repertoires were generated with immunoSEQ multiplex PCR, while TCRdb's copy carries only in-frame clones and drops some. The sample lists around 140,000 clones; roughly 91% were seen once. Sequenced sample: peripheral blood. The receptors derive from a man in his 60s with active or convalescent COVID-19.

The CDR3 reads CASSEGTGLINTEAFF. DNA for the CDR3: TGTGCCAGCAGTGAAGGGACAGGGCTAATTAACACTGAAGCTTTCTTT. The chain couples TRBV2 to TRBJ1-1; 8 bases map to TRBD1. This CDR3 is built from 16 residues. J gave up 2 bases and V 1 base, and 6 bases lay outside the gene matches. Germline V CDR1 and CDR2: SNHLY, FYNNEI.

This clone was counted once. CDR3 loop: CASSYRAETQYF. The CDR3 nucleotides are TGTGCCAGCTCATACAGGGCTGAGACCCAGTACTTC. The V gene is TRBV18, the J gene TRBJ2-5; possibly TRBD1 for D (6 bases). Germline CDR1 and CDR2: KGHSH and LQKENI. V lost 5 bases and J 5 bases, leaving 9 bases between the germline ends. The length of the CDR3 is 12 residues.

This clone was counted between two and nine times. The chain uses TRBV13 and TRBJ2-1; 12 bases line up with TRBD2. The trim removed 6 bases at V and 3 bases at J, leaving 6 bases unmatched. Germline lookup yields CDR1 PRHDT and CDR2 FYEKMQ (reference sequence). This CDR3 contains 16 residues. The CDR3 reads CASSPPGLAGYNEQFF. The CDR3 coding sequence is TGTGCCAGCAGTCCTCCGGGACTAGCGGGCTACAATGAGCAGTTCTTC.

The CDR3 DNA is TGTGCCAGCTCACCTAACGCGAGGGACGGGGAGCTGTTTTTT. Protein: CASSPNARDGELFF. The V gene is TRBV18, the J gene TRBJ2-2; D is perhaps TRBD2 (5 bases). CDR1 is KGHSH and CDR2 is LQKENI in the germline V gene. Trimming took off 3 bases at V and 7 bases at J, with 12 bases between the two ends. This CDR3 comprises 14 residues.

V gene TRBV30 combines with J gene TRBJ2-3, with 9 nucleotides matching TRBD2. Trimming removed 7 bases from V and 4 bases from J; junction bases left unmatched: 9. CDR3 length: 14 amino acids. Per the germline V gene, CDR1 is GTSNPN and CDR2 is SVGIG (reference sequence). In DNA form, the CDR3 reads TGTGCCTTCAACCGGCGGGAGGGATCAGATACGCAGTATTTT. It encodes CAFNRREGSDTQYF.

The CDR3 region is CATSRDRVEGTDTQYF. CDR3 nucleotide sequence: TGTGCCACCAGCAGGGACAGGGTCGAGGGCACAGATACGCAGTATTTT. J is TRBJ2-3 and V is TRBV15, with 8 bases lining up with TRBD1. J gave up 1 base and V 3 bases, and 6 bases lay outside the gene matches. The CDR3 is 16 residues long. CDR1 LNHNV and CDR2 YYDKDF come from the germline V gene (reference sequence).

This chain joins TRBV6-2 or TRBV6-3 and TRBJ1-2; 7 bases align to TRBD1. V trimming: 4 bases; J trimming: 1 base; junction bases outside the gene matches: 9. CDR3 length: 16 residues. Per germline, CDR1 MNHEY and CDR2 SVGEGT. The CDR3 nucleotides read TGTGCCAGCAGTTTGCACTGGGACAGATTTAACTATGGCTACACCTTC. As protein: CASSLHWDRFNYGYTF.

In its sample, this clone was seen once. V and J are TRBV11-2 and TRBJ2-7, with 9 nucleotides matching TRBD2. V trimming: 3 bases; J trimming: 1 base; junction bases outside the gene matches: 4. CDR3 length equals 15 residues. Per germline, CDR1 SGHAT and CDR2 FQNNGV. The CDR3 sequence is CASSLGGGASYEQYF. CDR3 in DNA: TGTGCCAGCAGCTTGGGCGGGGGGGCTTCCTACGAGCAGTACTTC.

This clone was seen a single time. The V gene is TRBV23-1, the J gene TRBJ1-1, with D tentatively TRBD1 (5 bases). TRBV23-1 is assigned to the ORF class and has an uncertain function. Trimming shortened V by 6 bases and J by 0 bases, and 17 bases separated the two germline ends. The CDR3 covers 16 residues. CDR3 coding DNA: TGCGCCAGCAGATTCATTCCAGGGATTATGAACACTGAAGCTTTCTTT. Translated: CASRFIPGIMNTEAFF.

The chain links TRBV5-1 to TRBJ1-1, with unresolved D. CDR3 length equals 15 residues. The ends were cut back, 2 bases at V and 3 bases at J, with 14 bases in the middle. CDR1 SGHRS and CDR2 YFSETQ come from the germline V gene. CDR3 coding DNA: TGCGCCAGCAGCTTTACGCCTACGAGCGACACTGAAGCTTTCTTT. It translates to CASSFTPTSDTEAFF. Variable domain in full (rest from reference TRBV5-1 and TRBJ1-1): KAGVTQTPRYLIKTRGQQVTLSCSPISGHRSVSWYQQTPGQGLQFLFEYFSETQRNKGNFPGRFSGRQFSNSRSEMNVSTLELGDSALYLCASSFTPTSDTEAFFGQGTRLTVV.

The chain couples TRBV5-3 to TRBJ1-5; D unclear. TRBV5-3 is noted as an ORF with a role that remains uncertain. V was clipped by 9 bases and J by 0 bases, with 16 bases between them. The length of the CDR3 is 15 residues. DNA for the CDR3: TGTGCCACACCCTTCGGGATTTATAGCAATCAGCCCCAGCATTTT. As protein: CATPFGIYSNQPQHF.

This clone showed up just once. This chain connects TRBV28 to TRBJ1-2, with a possible D match to TRBD1 (6 bases). The CDR3 has 14 residues. The V gene's germline CDR1 is MDHEN and CDR2 SYDVKM. V shed 7 bases and J shed 5 bases, with 17 bases lying between them. The CDR3 DNA reads TGTGCCAGCAATCGGGGGGCGCATGCATATGGCTACACCTTC. It codes for CASNRGAHAYGYTF.

V usage is TRBV5-4 and J usage is TRBJ1-4; D gene uncertain. The CDR3 runs to 12 residues. Deletions cut 3 bases from V and 5 bases from J, with 5 bases between. Germline V gene data show CDR1 as SGHNT and CDR2 as YYREEE (reference sequence). As DNA, the CDR3 is TGTGCCAGCAGCTCTGTAAATGAAAAACTGTTTTTT. Translation: CASSSVNEKLFF.

This CDR3 reads CASSFSEGRRAFF. The CDR3 bases are TGTGCCAGCAGCTTTTCCGAGGGCCGGAGAGCTTTCTTT. The V call is TRBV11-2, the J call TRBJ1-1; D is unclear. The germline CDR1 and CDR2 sequences are SGHAT and FQNNGV. With 3 bases removed from V and 10 bases from J, the gap between germline ends came to 15 bases. This CDR3 contains 13 residues.

J is TRBJ2-3 and V is TRBV5-1; 9 bases fit TRBD1. V lost 2 bases and J lost 6; bases outside the gene matches: 10. The CDR3 length is 16 residues. CDR1 and CDR2 from the germline V gene are SGHRS and YFSETQ. Written as DNA, the CDR3 is TGCGCCAGCAGCTTCCTACGACAGGGGGGTCGGGATACGCAGTATTTT. As protein: CASSFLRQGGRDTQYF.

This chain joins TRBV18 and TRBJ2-1, with 16 bases that match TRBD2. Germline lookup yields CDR1 KGHSH and CDR2 LQKENI. The V gene end was trimmed by 0 bases and the J gene end by 7 bases; junction bases not matched to a gene: 9. The CDR3 has 19 residues. CDR3 in amino acids: CASSPPGTSGGAGENEQFF. DNA of the CDR3: TGTGCCAGCTCACCACCGGGGACTAGCGGGGGGGCCGGCGAGAATGAGCAGTTCTTC.

V and J are TRBV5-4 and TRBJ1-3; 8 nucleotides line up with TRBD1. V lost 4 bases and J lost 6; bases outside the gene matches: 9. The CDR3 has 15 amino acids. Germline V gene data show CDR1 as SGHNT and CDR2 as YYREEE (reference sequence). The CDR3 sequence: CASSQQGAVENTIYF. DNA of the CDR3: TGTGCCAGCAGCCAGCAGGGGGCAGTTGAAAACACCATATATTTT. Based on the CDR3 plus reference TRBV5-4 and TRBJ1-3, the full variable domain is ETGVTQSPTHLIKTRGQQVTLRCSSQSGHNTVSWYQQALGQGPQFIFQYYREEENGRGNFPPRFSGLQFPNYSSELNVNALELDDSALYLCASSQQGAVENTIYFGEGSWLTVV.

This CDR3 is CASSLTAPGNTIYF. DNA of the CDR3: TGTGCCAGCAGTTTAACAGCACCTGGAAACACCATATATTTT. V gene TRBV28 combines with J gene TRBJ1-3; D remains ambiguous. The CDR3 runs 14 residues. Trimming left V 2 bases short and J 2 bases short, with 7 bases between. From germline, CDR1 is MDHEN and CDR2 SYDVKM.